This passage covers 21 T cell receptor beta chains from one sample sequenced in a study of regulatory T cells in long-lasting Graves disease. iRepertoire HTBI primers and Arm-PCR of CDR3 regions built TCR beta libraries. Each CDR3 protein is one row after TCRdb ran MiXCR on the multiplex PCR reads. The table includes around 250,000 distinct CDR3 sequences, around 19% detected once. Noted time point: newly diagnosed GD, antithyroid drugs for less than 3 months. The authors made the TCR library using RNA they extracted from PBMCs. These data also formed part of another study, on T cells in Graves' hyperthyroidism and ophthalmopathy.

The sequenced sample was peripheral blood mononuclear cells (PBMCs), obtained at new diagnosis, from a patient treated with antithyroid drugs. The origin of the receptors is a young woman with Graves disease.

The V and J genes are TRBV5-5 and TRBJ2-3; 13 nucleotides line up with TRBD2. V lost 2 bases, J lost 1 base, and 4 bases stayed unmatched. Germline lookup yields CDR1 SGHKS and CDR2 YYEKEE (reference sequence). There are 17 residues in the CDR3. The CDR3 nucleotides read TGTGCCAGCAGCTTACTAGCGGGGGGGGATGGCACAGATACGCAGTATTTT. Encoded protein: CASSLLAGGDGTDTQYF.

This clonotype occurred once. The chain uses TRBV20-1 and TRBJ2-7; 9 bases align to TRBD1. The junction had 6 bases not matched to a gene; V was cut back by 3 bases and J by 6 bases. The germline gives CDR1 DFQATT, CDR2 SNEGSKA (reference sequence). CDR3 length: 13 residues. CDR3 protein: CSARAGTGLEQYF. CDR3 bases: TGCAGTGCTAGGGCCGGGACAGGGCTCGAGCAGTACTTC.

This clonotype was observed a handful of times. The gene calls are TRBV7-9 and TRBJ2-3, with a tentative D call TRBD2 (5 bases). Germline CDR1 SEHNR, CDR2 FQNEAQ (reference sequence). The ends were cut back, 3 bases at V and 1 base at J, with 11 bases in the middle. This CDR3 has 15 amino acids. CDR3 amino acids: CASSFLSGGTDTQYF. CDR3 DNA: TGTGCCAGCAGCTTTTTATCCGGGGGCACAGATACGCAGTATTTT.

This clonotype was recorded a few times. The junction shows a germline mismatch at one end, possibly a read error. The chain links TRBV5-1 to TRBJ2-7; 11 positions agree with TRBD2. Germline-derived CDR1 and CDR2 are SGHRS and YFSETQ. This CDR3 comprises 16 residues. CDR3 in amino acids: CASNAWASGGSYEQYF. CDR3 DNA: TGTGCCAGCAACGCGTGGGCTAGCGGGGGGTCCTACGAGCAGTACTTC.

In its sample, this clonotype was seen a few times. V usage is TRBV20-1 and J usage is TRBJ1-6; TRBD1 matches at 11 bases. CDR1 and CDR2 from the germline V gene are DFQATT and SNEGSKA (reference sequence). Trimming took 0 bases from V and 7 from J; bases not matched to a gene: 8. The CDR3 sequence is 17 residues long. CDR3 in amino acids: CSARDRDRGMTNSPLHF. The CDR3 DNA reads as TGCAGTGCTAGAGATCGGGACAGGGGGATGACGAATTCACCCCTCCACTTT.

This clonotype was picked up many times. This rearrangement joins TRBV20-1 to TRBJ1-6, with TRBD1 identical over 12 bases. Germline CDR1 DFQATT, CDR2 SNEGSKA (reference sequence). V shed 3 bases and J 8 bases; nucleotides not matched to a gene: 5. The CDR3 length is 15 residues. The CDR3 here is CSASAGTGGYSPLHF. The CDR3 DNA reads TGCAGTGCTAGTGCCGGGACAGGGGGCTATTCACCCCTCCACTTT.

This clonotype was counted at least ten times. The V call is TRBV11-2, the J call TRBJ2-4; D gene unclear. The ends were cut back, 4 bases at V and 5 bases at J, with 6 bases in the middle. The CDR3 length is 12 residues. The V gene's germline CDR1 is SGHAT and CDR2 FQNNGV. The DNA of the CDR3 is TGTGCCAGCAGCTACGGCCAAAACATTCAGTACTTC. Its protein is CASSYGQNIQYF.

V and J are TRBV20-1 and TRBJ2-1, with 8 bases lining up with TRBD2. CDR1 is DFQATT, CDR2 SNEGSKA, per germline (reference sequence). This CDR3 is 15 amino acids long. Losses at the gene ends were 2 bases for V and 8 bases for J; bases not matched to a gene: 11. For the CDR3, the DNA is TGCAGTGCTAGAACCGGGGGGGCGGGGGTGGATGAGCAGTTCTTC. Translation gives CSARTGGAGVDEQFF.

This clonotype occurred many times. V gene TRBV5-1 combines with J gene TRBJ2-7, with TRBD2 matching over 9 bases. The V and J ends lost 0 bases and 2 bases, in that order; junction bases with no gene match: 3. Per the germline V gene, CDR1 is SGHRS and CDR2 is YFSETQ. The CDR3 sequence is 15 residues long. The CDR3, as DNA: TGCGCCAGCAGCTTGGTTCTAGCGGGGACCTACGAGCAGTACTTC. It encodes CASSLVLAGTYEQYF.

In its sample, this clonotype was seen many times. J is TRBJ2-5 and V is TRBV18; D may be TRBD1 or TRBD2 (5 bases each). CDR3 length: 14 residues. V was cut by 5 bases and J by 4 bases, with 14 bases left in between. Germline-derived CDR1 and CDR2 are KGHSH and LQKENI. Here the CDR3 reads CASSANPGRETQYF. CDR3 DNA: TGTGCCAGCTCAGCAAACCCAGGGAGAGAGACCCAGTACTTC.

This clonotype was observed many times. This chain connects TRBV28 to TRBJ1-1, with D possibly matching TRBD1 (5 bases). V dropped 3 bases and J dropped 3 bases, with 17 bases sitting between them. Looked up from germline, CDR1 is MDHEN and CDR2 is SYDVKM. The CDR3 is made up of 16 amino acids. The CDR3 DNA is TGTGCCAGCAGTTTGTATGAGGGACTCATGGACACTGAAGCTTTCTTT. Its translation: CASSLYEGLMDTEAFF. The full variable domain, completed using reference TRBV28 and TRBJ1-1, is DVKVTQSSRYLVKRTGEKVFLECVQDMDHENMFWYRQDPGLGLRLIYFSYDVKMKEKGDIPEGYSVSREKKERFSLILESASTNQTSMYLCASSLYEGLMDTEAFFGQGTRLTVV.

This clonotype has only a few counts. This chain joins TRBV12-5 and TRBJ2-3; D tentatively reads TRBD1 or TRBD2 (7 bases each). The V end was cut by 0 bases, the J end by 2 bases, with 12 bases between. The germline V gene encodes CDR1 LGHNT and CDR2 FRNRAP. CDR3 length equals 16 residues. In DNA form, the CDR3 reads TGTGCTAGTGGTTTGGTAGCGGGACAGTACACAGATACGCAGTATTTT. This sequence encodes CASGLVAGQYTDTQYF.

This clonotype was detected many times. V and J are TRBV20-1 and TRBJ2-5; D is possibly TRBD1 or TRBD2 (5 bases each). With 6 bases removed from V and 1 base from J, the gap between germline ends came to 18 bases. In germline, CDR1 is DFQATT, CDR2 SNEGSKA (reference sequence). The CDR3 is made up of 15 amino acids. CDR3 nucleotides: TGCAGTGCGTATAAAACGGGGACGCTCCAAGAGACCCAGTACTTC. Translating gives CSAYKTGTLQETQYF.

The chain is built from TRBV19 and TRBJ2-1; 7 bases align to TRBD2. The junction had 3 bases not matched to a gene; V was cut back by 3 bases and J by 1 base. This CDR3 has 15 amino acids. Germline-derived CDR1 and CDR2 are LNHDA and SQIVND (reference sequence). The DNA of the CDR3 is TGTGCCAGTAGTATCTGGCGGGGGTCCTACAATGAGCAGTTCTTC. This sequence encodes CASSIWRGSYNEQFF. Full variable domain (outside the CDR3, taken from reference TRBV19 and TRBJ2-1): DGGITQSPKYLFRKEGQNVTLSCEQNLNHDAMYWYRQDPGQGLRLIYYSQIVNDFQKGDIAEGYSVSREKKESFPLTVTSAQKNPTAFYLCASSIWRGSYNEQFFGPGTRLTVL.

The sample holds many counts of this clonotype. CDR3 loop: CASSLERGFDEQYF. CDR3 coding DNA: TGTGCCAGCAGCTTAGAAAGGGGTTTCGACGAGCAGTACTTC. The rearrangement joins TRBV5-6 to TRBJ2-7; tentative D call: TRBD1 (5 bases). V was clipped by 2 bases and J by 5 bases, with 14 bases between them. Per the germline V gene, CDR1 is SGHDT and CDR2 is YYEEEE. The CDR3 totals 14 residues.

This chain connects TRBV27 to TRBJ2-5; D may be TRBD2 (5 bases). From germline, CDR1 is MNHEY and CDR2 SMNVEV (reference sequence). The CDR3 extends over 14 amino acids. Trimming took 7 bases from V and 7 from J, leaving 19 bases between them. CDR3 residues: CASNPRGNLGTQYF. CDR3 DNA sequence: TGTGCCAGCAATCCAAGAGGGAACCTGGGGACCCAGTACTTC.

The rearrangement uses TRBV19 and TRBJ1-1; unclear D gene. In germline, CDR1 is LNHDA, CDR2 SQIVND (reference sequence). Trimming took 3 bases from V and 1 from J, leaving 6 bases between them. The CDR3 extends over 13 amino acids. CDR3 sequence (DNA): TGTGCCAGTAGTATGACGGCGAACACTGAAGCTTTCTTT. The encoded protein is CASSMTANTEAFF.

A few counts support this clonotype. The V and J genes are TRBV15 and TRBJ2-3; 7 bases line up with TRBD1. CDR1 and CDR2 (germline): LNHNV, YYDKDF (reference sequence). The V gene end was trimmed by 6 bases and the J gene end by 3 bases; junction bases not matched to a gene: 6. The CDR3 is 14 amino acids. The CDR3 DNA follows: TGTGCCACCAGTCGACAGGGTGTAACAGATACGCAGTATTTT. This translates into CATSRQGVTDTQYF.

This sequence joins TRBV10-3 and TRBJ2-1, with 8 bases aligning to TRBD2. The CDR3 is 13 residues long. Germline V gene data show CDR1 as ENHRY and CDR2 as SYGVKD. V was clipped by 7 bases and J by 3 bases; unmatched bases: 2. The CDR3 here is CAIMRGDYNEQFF. In nucleotides, the CDR3 is TGTGCCATCATGCGGGGGGACTACAATGAGCAGTTCTTC.

This clonotype was seen ten or more times. The CDR3 protein is CASSVGSGGTEAFF. The CDR3 bases are TGTGCCAGCAGCGTAGGTTCCGGGGGAACTGAAGCTTTCTTT. The chain uses TRBV9 and TRBJ1-1; possibly TRBD1 for D (5 bases). Germline CDR1 SGDLS, CDR2 YYNGEE. The V end was cut by 0 bases, the J end by 5 bases, with 11 bases between. CDR3 size: 14 residues.

The chain is built from TRBV6-1 and TRBJ1-5; TRBD1 agrees at 7 bases. Germline V gene data show CDR1 as MNHNS and CDR2 as SASEGT. The V segment lost 5 bases and the J segment 0 bases; nucleotides outside the gene matches: 19. CDR3 length: 20 residues. The CDR3 spells CASSPETVGTATHSNQPQHF. The CDR3 nucleotides read TGTGCCAGCAGTCCGGAAACCGTGGGGACAGCCACCCATAGCAATCAGCCCCAGCATTTT.